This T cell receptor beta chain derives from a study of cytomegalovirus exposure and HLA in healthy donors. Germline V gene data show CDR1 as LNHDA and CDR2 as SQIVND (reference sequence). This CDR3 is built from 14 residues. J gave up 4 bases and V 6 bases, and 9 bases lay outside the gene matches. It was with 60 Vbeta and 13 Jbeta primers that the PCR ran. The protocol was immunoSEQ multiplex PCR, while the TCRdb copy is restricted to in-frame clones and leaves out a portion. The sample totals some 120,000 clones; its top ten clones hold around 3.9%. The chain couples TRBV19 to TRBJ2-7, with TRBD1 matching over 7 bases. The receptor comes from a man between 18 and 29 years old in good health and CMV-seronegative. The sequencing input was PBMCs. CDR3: CASSTGTEDYEQYF. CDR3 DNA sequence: TGTGCCAGTAGCACCGGGACAGAAGATTACGAGCAGTACTTC. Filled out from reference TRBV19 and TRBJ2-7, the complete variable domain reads DGGITQSPKYLFRKEGQNVTLSCEQNLNHDAMYWYRQDPGQGLRLIYYSQIVNDFQKGDIAEGYSVSREKKESFPLTVTSAQKNPTAFYLCASSTGTEDYEQYFGPGTRLTVT.